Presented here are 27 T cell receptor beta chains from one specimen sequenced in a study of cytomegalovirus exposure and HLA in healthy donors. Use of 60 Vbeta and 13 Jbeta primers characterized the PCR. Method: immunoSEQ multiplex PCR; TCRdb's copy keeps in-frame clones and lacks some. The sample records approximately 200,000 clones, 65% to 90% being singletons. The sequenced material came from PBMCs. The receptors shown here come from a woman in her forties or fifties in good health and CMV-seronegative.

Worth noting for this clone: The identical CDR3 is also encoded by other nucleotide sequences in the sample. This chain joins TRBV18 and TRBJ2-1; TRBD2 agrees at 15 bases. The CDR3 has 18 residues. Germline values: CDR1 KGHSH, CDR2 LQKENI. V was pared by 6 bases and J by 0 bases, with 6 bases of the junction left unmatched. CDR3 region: CASSPGLAGGSSYNEQFF. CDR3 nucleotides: TGTGCCAGCTCTCCCGGACTAGCGGGAGGGAGCTCCTACAATGAGCAGTTCTTC.

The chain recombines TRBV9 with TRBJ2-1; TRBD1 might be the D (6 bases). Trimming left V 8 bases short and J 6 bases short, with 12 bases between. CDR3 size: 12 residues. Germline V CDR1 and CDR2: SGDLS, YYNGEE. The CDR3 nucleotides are TGTGCCAGTAGGGGGACCTCCAATGAGCAGTTCTTC. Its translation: CASRGTSNEQFF.

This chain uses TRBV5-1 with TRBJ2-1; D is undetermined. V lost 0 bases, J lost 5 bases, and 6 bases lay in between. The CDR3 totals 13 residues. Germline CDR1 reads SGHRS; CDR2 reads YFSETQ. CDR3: CASSLAGNNEQFF. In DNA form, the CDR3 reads TGCGCCAGCAGCTTGGCAGGAAACAATGAGCAGTTCTTC.

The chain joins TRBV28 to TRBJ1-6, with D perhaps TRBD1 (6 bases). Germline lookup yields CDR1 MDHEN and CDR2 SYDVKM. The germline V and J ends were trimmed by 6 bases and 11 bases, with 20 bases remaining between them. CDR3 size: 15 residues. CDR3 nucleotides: TGTGCCAGCAGCCGTGAGGGGGGGCGCGGGGCACCCCTCCACTTT. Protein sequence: CASSREGGRGAPLHF.

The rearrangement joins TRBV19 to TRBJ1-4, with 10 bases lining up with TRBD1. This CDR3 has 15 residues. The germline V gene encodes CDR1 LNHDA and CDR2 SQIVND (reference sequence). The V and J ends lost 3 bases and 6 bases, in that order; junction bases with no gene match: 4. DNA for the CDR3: TGTGCCAGTAGTATTACGGGACAGGGGTATGAAAAACTGTTTTTT. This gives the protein CASSITGQGYEKLFF. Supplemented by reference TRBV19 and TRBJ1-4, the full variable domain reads DGGITQSPKYLFRKEGQNVTLSCEQNLNHDAMYWYRQDPGQGLRLIYYSQIVNDFQKGDIAEGYSVSREKKESFPLTVTSAQKNPTAFYLCASSITGQGYEKLFFGSGTQLSVL.

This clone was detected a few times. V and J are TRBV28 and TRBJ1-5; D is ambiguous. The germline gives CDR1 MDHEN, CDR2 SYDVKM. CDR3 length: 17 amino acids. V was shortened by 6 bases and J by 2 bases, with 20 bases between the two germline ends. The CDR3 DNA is TGTGCCAGCAGACCCGGATACGGCCGGGAGGGCAATCAGCCCCAGCATTTT. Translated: CASRPGYGREGNQPQHF.

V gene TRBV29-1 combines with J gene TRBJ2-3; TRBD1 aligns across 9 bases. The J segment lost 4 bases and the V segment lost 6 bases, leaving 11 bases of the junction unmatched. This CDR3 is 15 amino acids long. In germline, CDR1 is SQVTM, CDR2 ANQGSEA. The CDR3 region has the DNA TGCAGCGTAGCTCGACAGGGGGGAGGCCCAGATACGCAGTATTTT. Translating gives CSVARQGGGPDTQYF.

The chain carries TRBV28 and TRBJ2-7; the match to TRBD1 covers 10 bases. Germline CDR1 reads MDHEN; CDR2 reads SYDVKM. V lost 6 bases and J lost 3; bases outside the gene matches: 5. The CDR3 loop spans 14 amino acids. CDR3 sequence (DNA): TGTGCCAGCAGGAGGACAGGGGGTAACTACGAGCAGTACTTC. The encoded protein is CASRRTGGNYEQYF.

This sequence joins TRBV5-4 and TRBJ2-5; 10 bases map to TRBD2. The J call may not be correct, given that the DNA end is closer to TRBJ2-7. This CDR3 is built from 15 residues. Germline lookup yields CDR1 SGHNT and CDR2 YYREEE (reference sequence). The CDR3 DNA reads TGTGCCAGCAGCTCCTCCGGGACTAGCGTCTACGAGCAGTACTTC. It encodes CASSSSGTSVYEQYF.

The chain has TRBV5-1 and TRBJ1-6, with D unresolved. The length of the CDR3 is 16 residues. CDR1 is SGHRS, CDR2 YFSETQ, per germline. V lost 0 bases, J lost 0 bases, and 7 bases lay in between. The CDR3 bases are TGCGCCAGCAGCTTGGATCTGAGCTCCTATAATTCACCCCTCCACTTT. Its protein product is CASSLDLSSYNSPLHF.

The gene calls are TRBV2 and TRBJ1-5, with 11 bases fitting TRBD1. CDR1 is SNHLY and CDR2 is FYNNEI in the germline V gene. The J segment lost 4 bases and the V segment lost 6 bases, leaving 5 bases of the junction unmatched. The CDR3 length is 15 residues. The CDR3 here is CASSADRGPNQPQHF. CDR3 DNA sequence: TGTGCCAGCAGCGCGGACAGGGGGCCAAATCAGCCCCAGCATTTT.

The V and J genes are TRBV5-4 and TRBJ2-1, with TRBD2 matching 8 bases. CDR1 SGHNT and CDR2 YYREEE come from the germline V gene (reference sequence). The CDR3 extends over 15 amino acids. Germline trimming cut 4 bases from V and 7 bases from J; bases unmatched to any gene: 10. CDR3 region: CASSRFLAGGNEQFF. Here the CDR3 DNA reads TGTGCCAGCAGCAGGTTTTTGGCGGGAGGAAATGAGCAGTTCTTC. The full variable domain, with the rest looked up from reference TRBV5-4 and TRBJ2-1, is ETGVTQSPTHLIKTRGQQVTLRCSSQSGHNTVSWYQQALGQGPQFIFQYYREEENGRGNFPPRFSGLQFPNYSSELNVNALELDDSALYLCASSRFLAGGNEQFFGPGTRLTVL.

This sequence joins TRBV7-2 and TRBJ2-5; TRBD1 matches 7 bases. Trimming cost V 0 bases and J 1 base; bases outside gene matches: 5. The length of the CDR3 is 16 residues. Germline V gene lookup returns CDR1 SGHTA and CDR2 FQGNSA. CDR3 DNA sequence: TGTGCCAGCAGCTTAGCGGGACAGAGCTCCCAAGAGACCCAGTACTTC. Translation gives CASSLAGQSSQETQYF.

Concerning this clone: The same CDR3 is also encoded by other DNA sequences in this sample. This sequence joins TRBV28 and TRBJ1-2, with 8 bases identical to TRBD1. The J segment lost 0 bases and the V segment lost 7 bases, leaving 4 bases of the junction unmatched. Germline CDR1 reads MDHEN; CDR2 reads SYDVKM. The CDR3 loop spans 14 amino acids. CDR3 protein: CASTRQGPNYGYTF. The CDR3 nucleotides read TGTGCCAGCACACGACAGGGGCCTAACTATGGCTACACCTTC.

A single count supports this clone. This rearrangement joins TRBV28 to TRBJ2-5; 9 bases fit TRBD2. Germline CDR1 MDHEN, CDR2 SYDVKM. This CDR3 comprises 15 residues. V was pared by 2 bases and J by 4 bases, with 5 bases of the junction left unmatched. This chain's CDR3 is CASSLKREERETQYF. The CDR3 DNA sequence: TGTGCCAGCAGTTTAAAGCGGGAGGAGAGAGAGACCCAGTACTTC.

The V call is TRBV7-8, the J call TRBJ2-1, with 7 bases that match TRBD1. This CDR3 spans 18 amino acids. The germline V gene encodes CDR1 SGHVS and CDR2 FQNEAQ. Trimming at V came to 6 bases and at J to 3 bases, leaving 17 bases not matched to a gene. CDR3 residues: CASSHGTESVVVYNEQFF. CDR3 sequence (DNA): TGTGCCAGCAGTCACGGGACAGAGAGTGTTGTCGTCTACAATGAGCAGTTCTTC.

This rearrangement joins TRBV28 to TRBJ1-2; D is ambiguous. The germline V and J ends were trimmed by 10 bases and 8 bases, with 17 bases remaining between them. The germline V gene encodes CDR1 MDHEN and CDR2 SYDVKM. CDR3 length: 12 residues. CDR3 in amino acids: CATILGPGGYTF. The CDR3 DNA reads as TGTGCCACCATCCTGGGCCCGGGGGGCTACACCTTC.

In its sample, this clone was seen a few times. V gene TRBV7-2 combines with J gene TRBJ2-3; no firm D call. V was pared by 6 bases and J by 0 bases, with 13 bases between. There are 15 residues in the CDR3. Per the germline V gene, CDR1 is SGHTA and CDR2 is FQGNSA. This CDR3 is CASRSDSPSTDTQYF. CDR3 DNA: TGTGCCAGCAGGTCAGACTCCCCTAGCACAGATACGCAGTATTTT.

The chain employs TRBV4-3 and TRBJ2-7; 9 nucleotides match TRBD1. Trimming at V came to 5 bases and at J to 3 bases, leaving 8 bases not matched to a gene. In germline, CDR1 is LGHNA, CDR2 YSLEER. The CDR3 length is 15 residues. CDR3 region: CASSSGQGPIYEQYF. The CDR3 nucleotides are TGCGCCAGCAGCTCGGGACAGGGCCCAATCTACGAGCAGTACTTC.

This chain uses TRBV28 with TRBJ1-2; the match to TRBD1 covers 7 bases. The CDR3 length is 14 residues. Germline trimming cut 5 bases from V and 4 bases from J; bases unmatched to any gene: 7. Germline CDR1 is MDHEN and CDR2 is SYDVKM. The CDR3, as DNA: TGTGCCAGCAGTGTCCCGGGGGACAGCTATGGCTACACCTTC. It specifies CASSVPGDSYGYTF.

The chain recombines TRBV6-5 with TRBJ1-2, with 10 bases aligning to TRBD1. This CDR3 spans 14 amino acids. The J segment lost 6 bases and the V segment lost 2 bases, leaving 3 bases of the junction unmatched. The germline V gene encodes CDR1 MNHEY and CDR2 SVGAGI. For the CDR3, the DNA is TGTGCCAGCAGTTACGAGACAGGGGGCGATGGCTACACCTTC. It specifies CASSYETGGDGYTF.

The CDR3, as DNA: TGTGCCAGCAGGTCCGACAGACTCATGAACACTGAAGCTTTCTTT. Residues: CASRSDRLMNTEAFF. The chain links TRBV6-5 to TRBJ1-1; weak D call: TRBD1 (5 bases). V was pared by 6 bases and J by 0 bases, with 14 bases between. The germline gives CDR1 MNHEY, CDR2 SVGAGI. The CDR3 is 15 residues long.

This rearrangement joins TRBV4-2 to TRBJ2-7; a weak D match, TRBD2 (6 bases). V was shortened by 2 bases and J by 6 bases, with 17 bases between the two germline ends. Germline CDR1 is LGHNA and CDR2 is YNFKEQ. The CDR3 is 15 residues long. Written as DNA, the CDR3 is TGTGCCAGCAGCCAAAAGACGAGGGGACTCTGCGAGCAGTACTTC. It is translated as CASSQKTRGLCEQYF.

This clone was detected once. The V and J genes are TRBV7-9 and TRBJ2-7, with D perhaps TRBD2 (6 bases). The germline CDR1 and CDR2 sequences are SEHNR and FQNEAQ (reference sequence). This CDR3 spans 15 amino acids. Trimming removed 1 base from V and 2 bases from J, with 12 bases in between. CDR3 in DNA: TGTGCCAGCAGCTTAGAGGGGCTAGCGCCCTACGAGCAGTACTTC. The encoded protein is CASSLEGLAPYEQYF.

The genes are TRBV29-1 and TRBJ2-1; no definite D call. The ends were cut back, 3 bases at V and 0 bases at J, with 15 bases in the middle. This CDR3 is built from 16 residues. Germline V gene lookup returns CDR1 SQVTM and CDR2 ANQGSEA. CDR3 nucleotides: TGCAGCGTTGAGGGCGATGTTCCCAGCTCCTACAATGAGCAGTTCTTC. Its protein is CSVEGDVPSSYNEQFF.

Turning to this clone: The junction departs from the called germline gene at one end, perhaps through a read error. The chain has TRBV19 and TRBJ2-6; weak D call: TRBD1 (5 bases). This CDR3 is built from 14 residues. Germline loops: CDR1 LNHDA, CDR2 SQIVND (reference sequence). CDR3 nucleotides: TGTGCCAGTACTTCCAACTCTGGGGCTAACGTCCTGACTTTC. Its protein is CASTSNSGANVLTF.

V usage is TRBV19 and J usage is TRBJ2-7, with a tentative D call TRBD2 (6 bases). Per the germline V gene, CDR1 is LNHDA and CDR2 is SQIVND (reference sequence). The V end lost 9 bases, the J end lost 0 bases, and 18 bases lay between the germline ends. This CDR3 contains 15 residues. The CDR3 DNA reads TGTGCCAGCCGGGAGTGGGACGGCGGCTCCTACGAGCAGTACTTC. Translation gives CASREWDGGSYEQYF.